These 7 T cell receptor beta chains originate from one sample sequenced in a study of cytomegalovirus exposure and HLA in healthy donors. Primers for the PCR totalled 60 Vbeta and 13 Jbeta. Data came from immunoSEQ multiplex PCR; TCRdb stores just in-frame clones and leaves some out. The repertoire holds roughly 180,000 clones, with around 78% as singletons. Sequences were obtained from PBMCs. The source of these receptors is a man between 18 and 35 years old in good health and CMV-seronegative.

The chain couples TRBV5-1 to TRBJ2-5; TRBD2 agrees at 10 bases. With 0 bases clipped from V and 4 bases from J, the junction kept 3 bases outside the gene matches. Germline CDR1 and CDR2: SGHRS and YFSETQ. This CDR3 has 15 amino acids. CDR3 region: CASSLALAGVETQYF. In DNA, the CDR3 is TGCGCCAGCAGCTTGGCTCTAGCGGGAGTAGAGACCCAGTACTTC.

This rearrangement joins TRBV9 to TRBJ1-1, with 7 bases matching TRBD1. Unmatched junction bases numbered 5, after V lost 0 bases and J lost 6 bases. This CDR3 contains 14 residues. Germline assignment: CDR1 SGDLS and CDR2 YYNGEE. The CDR3 sequence is CASSVGGGTAEAFF. The CDR3 DNA is TGTGCCAGCAGCGTAGGAGGGGGGACAGCTGAAGCTTTCTTT.

This rearrangement joins TRBV5-1 to TRBJ1-1, with no clear D. CDR3 size: 14 residues. The V gene's germline CDR1 is SGHRS and CDR2 YFSETQ. The ends were cut back, 0 bases at V and 10 bases at J, with 16 bases in the middle. CDR3 in amino acids: CASSLDITPFVAFF. In nucleotides, the CDR3 is TGCGCCAGCAGCTTGGACATTACCCCCTTTGTAGCTTTCTTT.

This clone was observed a few times. The chain carries TRBV5-4 and TRBJ2-3, with D possibly being TRBD2 (6 bases). Germline CDR1 and CDR2: SGHNT and YYREEE (reference sequence). V was clipped by 4 bases and J by 2 bases, with 14 bases between them. CDR3 length: 15 residues. CDR3 coding DNA: TGTGCCAGCAGCCCGAGGGTAGCGGACACAGATACGCAGTATTTT. Protein sequence: CASSPRVADTDTQYF.

About this clone: The junction does not match germline at one end; this may be a read error. The chain combines TRBV6-1 with TRBJ1-2, with 7 bases aligning to TRBD1. The CDR3 totals 15 residues. The V gene's germline CDR1 is MNHNS and CDR2 SASEGT. The CDR3 nucleotides read TGTGCCAGCAGTGAAGTGGGGGTCAGGGGGGATGGCTACGCCTTC. Protein product: CASSEVGVRGDGYAF.

The V gene is TRBV27, the J gene TRBJ2-3, with 9 bases that match TRBD2. The CDR3 is made up of 15 amino acids. Germline trimming cut 6 bases from V and 5 bases from J; bases unmatched to any gene: 9. Germline V lookup: CDR1 MNHEY, CDR2 SMNVEV (reference sequence). Here the CDR3 reads CASSKSASGVDTQYF. CDR3 nucleotide sequence: TGTGCCAGCAGCAAGTCGGCTAGCGGGGTAGATACGCAGTATTTT.

The rearrangement uses TRBV18 and TRBJ1-5; D is undetermined. V was clipped by 6 bases and J by 4 bases, with 16 bases between them. This CDR3 is 15 amino acids long. Per germline, CDR1 KGHSH and CDR2 LQKENI. In DNA form, the CDR3 reads TGTGCCAGCTCTCCTAACGTTAATAATAATCAGCCCCAGCATTTT. Encoded protein: CASSPNVNNNQPQHF.